Each of the 9 T cell receptor beta chains below was sequenced from the same sample in a study of cytomegalovirus exposure and HLA in healthy donors. Primers for the PCR totalled 60 Vbeta and 13 Jbeta. Profiled with immunoSEQ multiplex PCR; TCRdb holds only in-frame clones, not every one. This table holds under 250,000 clones, 80% to 85% found once. Sequenced material: PBMCs. The receptor set was obtained from a woman aged 55-70 years in good health and CMV-seropositive.

This clone was detected a few times. The chain links TRBV7-9 to TRBJ2-7; 9 nucleotides match TRBD1. Trimming removed 7 bases from V and 4 bases from J; junction bases left unmatched: 11. CDR1 SEHNR and CDR2 FQNEAQ come from the germline V gene (reference sequence). This CDR3 spans 15 amino acids. Here the CDR3 DNA reads TGTGCCAGCAAATTCCACGGGACAGGGCCTTACGAGCAGTACTTC. Its protein is CASKFHGTGPYEQYF.

The chain is built from TRBV6-1 and TRBJ2-7, with D hard to call. V lost 0 bases and J lost 0, with 12 bases in between. The CDR3 spans 16 residues. Germline CDR1 and CDR2: MNHNS and SASEGT. CDR3 sequence: CASSEARARSSYEQYF. DNA of the CDR3: TGTGCCAGCAGTGAAGCGCGCGCTAGGAGCTCCTACGAGCAGTACTTC.

The rearrangement uses TRBV1 and TRBJ2-3; the table's D gene call, TRBD2, was not cross checked with the DNA. TRBV1 is a pseudogene. The CDR3 totals 19 residues. The CDR3, as DNA: TGCACCAGCAGCCTCCCGGGACTAGCGGGATTGTATGGCACAGATACGCAGTATTTT. Translation: CTSSLPGLAGLYGTDTQYF.

This rearrangement joins TRBV5-1 to TRBJ2-1; TRBD2 matches 8 bases. Losses at the gene ends were 4 bases for V and 5 bases for J; bases not matched to a gene: 5. Germline CDR1 SGHRS, CDR2 YFSETQ. This CDR3 comprises 14 residues. CDR3 nucleotides: TGCGCCAGCAGCACCGGGACTAGGAACAATGAGCAGTTCTTC. Translating gives CASSTGTRNNEQFF.

V gene TRBV5-1 combines with J gene TRBJ2-1; maybe TRBD1 (6 bases). Germline CDR1 SGHRS, CDR2 YFSETQ. V lost 4 bases and J 0 bases, leaving 17 bases between the germline ends. This CDR3 region has 17 residues. DNA of the CDR3: TGCGCCAGCAGCCAAAAAACCTCAGGGGACTCCTACAATGAGCAGTTCTTC. It yields the protein CASSQKTSGDSYNEQFF.

This sequence joins TRBV2 and TRBJ1-2; D remains ambiguous. CDR1 and CDR2 from the germline V gene are SNHLY and FYNNEI. The CDR3 runs to 14 residues. Trimming took off 1 base at V and 4 bases at J, with 10 bases between the two ends. The CDR3 region has the DNA TGTGCCAGCAGTGAAGGGGGAGTCACCTATGGCTACACCTTC. Amino acid sequence: CASSEGGVTYGYTF.

V gene TRBV20-1 combines with J gene TRBJ2-3; D is undetermined. The V end was cut by 5 bases, the J end by 14 bases, with 17 bases between. The CDR3 runs to 11 residues. Germline-derived CDR1 and CDR2 are DFQATT and SNEGSKA (reference sequence). DNA for the CDR3: TGCAGTGCTCATAGAGGAGACGGTTGGTATTTT. As protein: CSAHRGDGWYF.

The chain couples TRBV4-1 to TRBJ2-7; D may be TRBD2 (7 bases). CDR1 and CDR2 (germline): MGHRA, YSYEKL. The V end lost 4 bases, the J end lost 1 base, and 14 bases lay between the germline ends. This CDR3 contains 15 residues. This CDR3 reads CASSPMGGPSYEQYF. The CDR3 nucleotides are TGCGCCAGCAGCCCTATGGGGGGGCCGTCCTACGAGCAGTACTTC.

The chain recombines TRBV11-1 with TRBJ2-6; 10 bases agree with TRBD1. After removal of 5 bases from V and 0 bases from J, the junction contained 7 bases not matched to a gene. The germline gives CDR1 SGHAT, CDR2 FQDESV (reference sequence). CDR3 size: 18 residues. The CDR3 spells CASSPGTGVSSGANVLTF. The CDR3 nucleotides are TGTGCCAGCAGCCCCGGGACAGGGGTTAGCTCTGGGGCCAACGTCCTGACTTTC.